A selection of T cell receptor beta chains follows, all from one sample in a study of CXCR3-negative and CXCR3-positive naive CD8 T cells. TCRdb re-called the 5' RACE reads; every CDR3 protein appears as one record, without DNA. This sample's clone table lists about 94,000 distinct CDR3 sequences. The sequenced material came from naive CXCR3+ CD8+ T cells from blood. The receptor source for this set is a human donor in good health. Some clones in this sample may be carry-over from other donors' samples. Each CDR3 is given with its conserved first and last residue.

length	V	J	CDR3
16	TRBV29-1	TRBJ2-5	CSVEYTWDRGLETQYF
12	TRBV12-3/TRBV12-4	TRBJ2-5	CASSRGIETQYF
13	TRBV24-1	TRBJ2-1	CATSLAGAAGQFF
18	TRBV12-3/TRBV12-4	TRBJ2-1	CASTSPDNVQLSYNEQFF
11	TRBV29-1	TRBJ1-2	CSVTGGNGYTF
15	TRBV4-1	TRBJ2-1	CASSQVDRGAVEQFF
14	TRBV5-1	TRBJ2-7	CASSPPGNPNLQYF
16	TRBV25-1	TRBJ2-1	CASSDILAGGYNEQFF
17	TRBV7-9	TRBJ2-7	CASSLEQGSAMAYEQYF
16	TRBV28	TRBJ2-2	CASSPIERGLTGELFF
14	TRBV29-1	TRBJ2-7	CSVESSWDSYEQYF
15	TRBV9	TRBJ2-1	CASSHRTGVPDEQFF
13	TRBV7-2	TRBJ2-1	CASSLDGSNEQFF
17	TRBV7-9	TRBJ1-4	CASRAGWGPRTNEKLFF
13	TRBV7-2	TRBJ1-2	CASRPAGGDGYTF
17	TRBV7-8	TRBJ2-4	CASSLGRGGFVKNIQYF
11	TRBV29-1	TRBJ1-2	CSARDSYGYTF
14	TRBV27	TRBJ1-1	CASSFLDMNTEAFF
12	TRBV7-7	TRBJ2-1	CASSASGSEQFF
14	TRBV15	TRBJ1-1	CATSRVGGPSEAFF
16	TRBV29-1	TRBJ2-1	CSVMGVLAGTNNEQFF
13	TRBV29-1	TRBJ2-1	CSVDQGVRNEQFF
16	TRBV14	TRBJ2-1	CASSPSGSRSYNEQFF